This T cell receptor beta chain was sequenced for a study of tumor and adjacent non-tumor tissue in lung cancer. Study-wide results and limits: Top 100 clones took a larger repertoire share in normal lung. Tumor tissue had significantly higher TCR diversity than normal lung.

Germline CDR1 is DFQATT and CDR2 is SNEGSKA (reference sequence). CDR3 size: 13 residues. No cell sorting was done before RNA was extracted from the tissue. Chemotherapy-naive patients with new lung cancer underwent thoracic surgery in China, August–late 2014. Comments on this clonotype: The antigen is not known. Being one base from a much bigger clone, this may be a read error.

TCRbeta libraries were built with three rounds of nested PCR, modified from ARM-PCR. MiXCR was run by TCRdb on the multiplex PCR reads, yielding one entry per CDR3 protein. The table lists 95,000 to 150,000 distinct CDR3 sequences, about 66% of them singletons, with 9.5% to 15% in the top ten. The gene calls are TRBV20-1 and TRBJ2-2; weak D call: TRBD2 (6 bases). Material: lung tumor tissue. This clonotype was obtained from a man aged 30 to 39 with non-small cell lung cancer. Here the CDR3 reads CNIWRGDTGELFF. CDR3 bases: TGCAATATTTGGCGGGGCGACACCGGGGAGCTGTTTTTT.